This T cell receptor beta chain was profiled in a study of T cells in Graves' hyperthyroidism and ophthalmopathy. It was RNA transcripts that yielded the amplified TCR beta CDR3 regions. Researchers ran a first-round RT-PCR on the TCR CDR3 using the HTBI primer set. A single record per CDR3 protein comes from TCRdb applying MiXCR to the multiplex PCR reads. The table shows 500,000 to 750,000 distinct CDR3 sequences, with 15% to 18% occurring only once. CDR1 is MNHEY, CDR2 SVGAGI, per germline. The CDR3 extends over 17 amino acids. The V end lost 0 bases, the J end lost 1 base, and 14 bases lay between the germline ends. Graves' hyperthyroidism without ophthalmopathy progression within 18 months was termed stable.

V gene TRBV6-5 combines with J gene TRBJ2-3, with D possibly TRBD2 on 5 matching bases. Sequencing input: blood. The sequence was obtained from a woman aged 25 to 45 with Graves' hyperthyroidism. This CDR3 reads CASSYSGLADRTDTQYF. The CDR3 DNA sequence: TGTGCCAGCAGTTACTCCGGTCTAGCAGACCGCACAGATACGCAGTATTTT.